The 17 T cell receptor beta chains in this list originate from one sample, sequenced in a study of T cells in localized non-small cell lung cancer. Measured with immunoSEQ multiplex PCR; TCRdb has only the in-frame clones, and not every one. The sample shows about 5,500 clones, around 83% of them seen only once. The specimen was peripheral blood mononuclear cells, collected before any cancer treatment. Receptor source: a female donor of 60 years or more with stage II lung adenocarcinoma.

The J gene is TRBJ1-6, the V gene TRBV15, with a tentative D call TRBD1 (6 bases). This CDR3 comprises 16 residues. The germline V and J ends were trimmed by 0 bases and 9 bases, with 15 bases remaining between them. Per germline, CDR1 LNHNV and CDR2 YYDKDF (reference sequence). Here the CDR3 reads CATSRDSGAEGSPLHF. CDR3 coding DNA: TGTGCCACCAGCAGAGATTCGGGGGCTGAGGGTTCACCCCTCCACTTT.

This clone has just a few counts. The rearrangement joins TRBV5-4 to TRBJ1-2, with TRBD1 matching over 7 bases. CDR3 length: 17 amino acids. Trimming took 0 bases from V and 0 from J; bases not matched to a gene: 8. Germline V CDR1 and CDR2: SGHNT, YYREEE (reference sequence). CDR3 DNA: TGTGCCAGCAGCTTGGGACTTGGGACAGATACTAACTATGGCTACACCTTC. Translated, it gives CASSLGLGTDTNYGYTF. Based on the CDR3 plus reference TRBV5-4 and TRBJ1-2, the full variable domain is ETGVTQSPTHLIKTRGQQVTLRCSSQSGHNTVSWYQQALGQGPQFIFQYYREEENGRGNFPPRFSGLQFPNYSSELNVNALELDDSALYLCASSLGLGTDTNYGYTFGSGTRLTVV.

This clone was observed a few times. This sequence joins TRBV15 and TRBJ2-2; D remains unclear. This CDR3 has 15 residues. Germline V gene sequence: CDR1 LNHNV, CDR2 YYDKDF (reference sequence). Deletions cut 0 bases from V and 2 bases from J, with 7 bases between. The CDR3 protein is CATSRDGGNTGELFF. For the CDR3, the DNA is TGTGCCACCAGCAGAGATGGCGGAAACACCGGGGAGCTGTTTTTT.

On this clone: The junction departs from the called germline gene at one end, perhaps through a read error. V usage is TRBV7-7 and J usage is TRBJ2-3; 7 bases agree with TRBD1. Germline V gene lookup returns CDR1 SSHAT and CDR2 FNYEAQ (reference sequence). The CDR3 runs 14 residues. CDR3 protein: CASSQGQASNTQYF. CDR3 in DNA: TGTGCTAGCAGCCAAGGACAGGCAAGCAATACGCAGTATTTT. The full variable domain, its missing parts supplied by reference TRBV7-7 and TRBJ2-3, is GAGVSQSPRYKVTKRGQDVTLRCDPISSHATLYWYQQALGQGPEFLTYFNYEAQPDKSGLPSDRFSAERPEGSISTLTIQRTEQRDSAMYRCASSQGQASNTQYFGPGTRLTVL.

The chain employs TRBV5-1 and TRBJ2-3; D is possibly TRBD2 (6 bases). The CDR3 length is 16 residues. Germline-derived CDR1 and CDR2 are SGHRS and YFSETQ. Trimming stripped 4 bases from V and 1 base from J, with 16 bases between. The CDR3 here is CASSLKVGGGTDTQYF. The CDR3 bases are TGCGCCAGCAGCCTAAAGGTGGGCGGGGGCACAGATACGCAGTATTTT.

Concerning this clone: A read error may produce the germline difference seen at one junction end. The chain couples TRBV18 to TRBJ1-1; D gene ambiguous. This CDR3 is built from 13 residues. In germline, CDR1 is KGHSH, CDR2 LQKENI. The CDR3 protein is CASSPQIDTEAFF. The CDR3 DNA follows: TGTGCCAGCTCCCCACAAATCGACACTGAAGCTTTCTTT.

As regards this clone: The sample contains more than one DNA sequence encoding this CDR3. The CDR3 sequence: CASSREPTQETQYF. As DNA, the CDR3 is TGTGCCAGCAGTCGAGAGCCGACCCAAGAGACCCAGTACTTC. This chain connects TRBV6-5 to TRBJ2-5, with no clear D. This CDR3 contains 14 residues. Germline CDR1 reads MNHEY; CDR2 reads SVGAGI. V dropped 5 bases and J dropped 1 base, with 11 bases sitting between them.

This clone was picked up one time. In DNA form, the CDR3 reads TGCGCCAGCAGCTTGGGGTTCGGGCAGGGGACTGAAGCTTTCTTT. Amino acids: CASSLGFGQGTEAFF. The rearrangement joins TRBV5-1 to TRBJ1-1; TRBD1 is a possible D gene (6 bases). The V gene lost 0 bases and the J gene lost 5 bases, with 14 bases spanning the gap. CDR1 and CDR2 from the germline V gene are SGHRS and YFSETQ. CDR3 length equals 15 residues.

This sequence joins TRBV9 and TRBJ1-4; 7 bases align to TRBD1. CDR3 length: 14 residues. From germline, CDR1 is SGDLS and CDR2 YYNGEE. Germline trimming cut 0 bases from V and 8 bases from J; bases unmatched to any gene: 4. CDR3 DNA sequence: TGTGCCAGCAGCGTAGGAGGGGGCAGGGAAAAACTGTTTTTT. Amino acids: CASSVGGGREKLFF.

J is TRBJ1-1 and V is TRBV11-2, with 8 bases identical to TRBD1. The length of the CDR3 is 15 residues. Germline CDR1 and CDR2: SGHAT and FQNNGV. V lost 5 bases to trimming and J lost 4 bases; unmatched junction nucleotides: 9. As DNA, the CDR3 is TGTGCCAGCAGCATTCGACAGGGGATCATCACTGAAGCTTTCTTT. It encodes CASSIRQGIITEAFF.

There are a few counts of this clone. The J gene is TRBJ2-2, the V gene TRBV6-5; no definite D call. The CDR3 runs to 12 residues. Germline assignment: CDR1 MNHEY and CDR2 SVGAGI. Trimming removed 6 bases from V and 5 bases from J, with 7 bases in between. The CDR3 DNA reads TGTGCCAGCAGCACCTATACCGGGGAGCTGTTTTTT. This sequence encodes CASSTYTGELFF.

CDR3 bases: TGTGCCACCAGCTCAACAGTGTCACCCCTCCACTTT. Translated, it gives CATSSTVSPLHF. The genes are TRBV15 and TRBJ1-6; D gene unclear. CDR1 LNHNV and CDR2 YYDKDF come from the germline V gene (reference sequence). V was shortened by 5 bases and J by 10 bases, with 9 bases between the two germline ends. CDR3 length: 12 residues.

This clone was seen a few times. The V call is TRBV6-1, the J call TRBJ1-4; 7 bases fit TRBD1. Germline CDR1 MNHNS, CDR2 SASEGT. This CDR3 has 12 amino acids. The junction had 2 bases not matched to a gene; V was cut back by 3 bases and J by 10 bases. The CDR3: CASSETGRKLFF. CDR3 DNA sequence: TGTGCCAGCAGTGAGACAGGGCGAAAACTGTTTTTT.

The chain employs TRBV6-1 and TRBJ1-5; the D is unclear. The V end was cut by 3 bases, the J end by 2 bases, with 2 bases between. Germline-derived CDR1 and CDR2 are MNHNS and SASEGT. The CDR3 covers 12 residues. CDR3 DNA sequence: TGTGCCAGCAGTGACGGCAATCAGCCCCAGCATTTT. Encoded protein: CASSDGNQPQHF.

The chain couples TRBV4-2 to TRBJ1-1, with 9 bases that match TRBD1. The CDR3 is 19 amino acids. J gave up 0 bases and V 4 bases, and 15 bases lay outside the gene matches. Germline CDR1 and CDR2: LGHNA and YNFKEQ. This CDR3 reads CASSLAGTGHPSMNTEAFF. The CDR3 coding sequence is TGTGCCAGCAGCCTCGCAGGGACAGGGCACCCTTCGATGAACACTGAAGCTTTCTTT.

V gene TRBV28 combines with J gene TRBJ1-4; D call uncertain. Trimming stripped 4 bases from V and 8 bases from J, with 17 bases between. The CDR3 consists of 15 residues. Per germline, CDR1 MDHEN and CDR2 SYDVKM. For the CDR3, the DNA is TGTGCCAGCAGTTCAGCGAAGGGTGTATGGGAAAAACTGTTTTTT. Its protein product is CASSSAKGVWEKLFF.

The chain recombines TRBV6-5 with TRBJ2-3; 8 bases align to TRBD1. The CDR3 sequence is 14 residues long. V lost 4 bases and J lost 4; bases outside the gene matches: 4. CDR1 is MNHEY, CDR2 SVGAGI, per germline. DNA for the CDR3: TGTGCCAGCAGTTTGCAGGGGGCCGCAGATACGCAGTATTTT. This codes for CASSLQGAADTQYF.